This T cell receptor beta chain was documented in a study of CD8 T cells in ankylosing spondylitis. TCRdb used MiXCR to reprocess the 5' RACE reads, holding one entry per CDR3 protein. The sample lists 150,000 to 250,000 distinct CDR3 sequences, 10% to 15% seen once, with approximately 17% in the top ten. This CDR3 is 17 amino acids long. J gave up 5 bases and V 4 bases, and 10 bases lay outside the gene matches. Germline V CDR1 and CDR2: LNHDA, SQIVND (reference sequence). Study-level points and caveats: Previously reported in reactive arthritis synovial fluid and blood were some of the motif variants. Significant enrichment of disease-linked clones was reported in matched ankylosing spondylitis synovial fluid.

In this sample, this clonotype turned up a few times. Its matching antigen is unknown. The chain links TRBV19 to TRBJ2-2; TRBD1 matches at 10 bases. The clonotype originates from a male donor with ankylosing spondylitis or in good health (not recorded which). The sample consisted of blood, either unsorted or a sorted T cell fraction (not recorded which). The CDR3, as DNA: TGTGCCAGTAGTAGAATTTTGGGACAGGGGTCGACCGGGGAGCTGTTTTTT. This sequence encodes CASSRILGQGSTGELFF.